This T cell receptor beta chain came from a study of blood T cell repertoires in COVID-19. Study at large: Sources were T cells, B-cell-depleted T cells, or PBMCs; the material itself was cDNA or gDNA.

As originally analysed: Quantification of nucleated cells was approximated via reference gene primer amplification. TCRdb's table, derived via immunoSEQ multiplex PCR, lists solely in-frame clones and lacks some. Clonal size and the V and J genes are those of that table, whereas D and trimming came from the DNA. The sample yields around 65,000 clones, around 80% seen once. The ends lost 5 bases at V and 8 bases at J; junction bases unmatched: 6. Germline CDR1 reads MNHEY; CDR2 reads SMNVEV (reference sequence). The CDR3 is 14 amino acids. This TCR was sampled from a man older than 75 with acute or convalescent COVID-19. The chain recombines TRBV27 with TRBJ1-4; 9 bases match TRBD1. The source material was peripheral blood. This CDR3 is CASSPTGGREKLFF. The CDR3 DNA reads TGTGCCAGCAGTCCGACAGGGGGTCGCGAAAAACTGTTTTTT.